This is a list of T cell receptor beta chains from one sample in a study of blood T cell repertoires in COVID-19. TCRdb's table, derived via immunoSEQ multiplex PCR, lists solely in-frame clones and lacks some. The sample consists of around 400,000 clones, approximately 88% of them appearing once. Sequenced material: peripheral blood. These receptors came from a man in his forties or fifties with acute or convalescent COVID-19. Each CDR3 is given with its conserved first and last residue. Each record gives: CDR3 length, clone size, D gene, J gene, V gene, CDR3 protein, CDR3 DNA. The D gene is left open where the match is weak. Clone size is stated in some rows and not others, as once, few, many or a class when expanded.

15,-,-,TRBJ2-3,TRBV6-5,CASSYRRQTADTQYF,TGTGCCAGCAGTTACCGTAGACAGACGGCAGATACGCAGTATTTT
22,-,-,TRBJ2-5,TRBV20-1,CSASKVPLRGPWSSRLRETQYF,TGCAGTGCTAGTAAGGTACCGCTCAGGGGCCCCTGGAGTTCGCGCTTACGAGAGACCCAGTACTTC
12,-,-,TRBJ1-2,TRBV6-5,CASTRAGNGYTF,TGTGCCAGCACCCGCGCAGGCAATGGCTACACCTTC
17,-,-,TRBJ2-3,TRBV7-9,CASSSHLGGRGADTQYF,TGTGCCAGCAGCTCCCACCTGGGGGGGCGCGGGGCAGATACGCAGTATTTT
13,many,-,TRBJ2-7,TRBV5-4,CASSLAGSYEQYF,TGTGCCAGCAGCTTGGCCGGTTCCTACGAGCAGTACTTC
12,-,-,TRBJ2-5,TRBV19,CASSGVQETQYF,TGTGCCAGTAGTGGAGTCCAGGAGACCCAGTACTTC
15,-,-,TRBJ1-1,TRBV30,CAWSVLGRRDTEAFF,TGTGCCTGGAGTGTACTTGGCAGGAGGGACACTGAAGCTTTCTTT
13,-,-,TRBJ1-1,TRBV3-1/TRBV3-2,CASSQDIGGVAFF,TGTGCCAGCAGCCAAGATATCGGGGGGGTGGCTTTCTTT
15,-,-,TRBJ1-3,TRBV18,CASSRGVRPGNTIYF,TGTGCCAGCTCCCGGGGGGTACGACCAGGAAACACCATATATTTT
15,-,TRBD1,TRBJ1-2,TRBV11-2,CASSSGQGTDYGYTF,TGTGCCAGCAGCTCCGGACAGGGAACGGACTATGGCTACACCTTC
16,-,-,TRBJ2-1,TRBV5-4,CASSPQTRELNNEQFF,TGTGCCAGCAGCCCACAGACTAGGGAGCTAAACAATGAGCAGTTCTTC
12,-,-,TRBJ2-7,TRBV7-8,CASSSSSYEQYF,TGTGCCAGCAGCTCGAGCTCCTACGAGCAGTACTTC
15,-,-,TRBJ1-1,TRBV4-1,CASSQGQGMNTEAFF,TGCGCCAGCAGCCAAGGGCAGGGCATGAACACTGAAGCTTTCTTT
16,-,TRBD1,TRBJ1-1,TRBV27,CASSRGGQASGTEAFF,TGTGCCAGCAGCCGAGGAGGACAGGCGTCGGGCACTGAAGCTTTCTTT
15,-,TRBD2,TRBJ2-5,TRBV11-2,CASSSAGADQETQYF,TGTGCCAGCAGCTCAGCGGGAGCGGATCAAGAGACCCAGTACTTC
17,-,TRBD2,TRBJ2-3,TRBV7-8,CASSSTGTRPNTDTQYF,TGTGCCAGCAGCTCCACTGGGACTAGGCCTAATACAGATACGCAGTATTTT
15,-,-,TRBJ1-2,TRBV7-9,CASSFGLVNNYGYTF,TGTGCCAGCAGCTTCGGACTGGTAAATAACTATGGCTACACCTTC
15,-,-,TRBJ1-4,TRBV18,CASSPIRQMNEKLFF,TGTGCCAGCTCACCGATACGACAGATGAATGAAAAACTGTTTTTT
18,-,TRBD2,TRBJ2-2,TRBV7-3,CASSSPLVGGVPDGELFF,TGTGCCAGCAGCTCCCCACTAGTTGGGGGGGTACCTGACGGGGAGCTGTTTTTT
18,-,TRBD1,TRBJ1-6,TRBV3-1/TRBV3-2,CASSQAGAGQGDNSPLHF,TGTGCCAGCAGCCAAGCTGGGGCAGGACAGGGGGATAATTCACCCCTCCACTTT
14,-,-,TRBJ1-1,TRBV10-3,CAISEGAGNTEAFF,TGTGCCATCAGTGAGGGGGCGGGAAACACTGAAGCTTTCTTT
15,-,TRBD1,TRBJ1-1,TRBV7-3,CASSPETGAYTEAFF,TGTGCCAGCAGCCCTGAAACAGGGGCCTACACTGAAGCTTTCTTT
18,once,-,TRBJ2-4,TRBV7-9,CASSAQRGTGWVKNIQYF,TGTGCCAGCAGCGCCCAGCGTGGCACAGGGTGGGTCAAAAACATTCAGTACTTC
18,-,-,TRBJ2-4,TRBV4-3,CASSQSTSTSAAKNIQYF,TGCGCCAGCAGCCAATCAACCAGCACCAGCGCGGCCAAAAACATTCAGTACTTC
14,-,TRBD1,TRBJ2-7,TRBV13,CASSSDRDRGEQYF,TGTGCCAGCAGCTCAGACCGGGACAGGGGCGAGCAGTACTTC